A single T cell receptor beta chain is shown here with its context. This sample is drawn from a study of chemoradiotherapy in HPV16-positive cancers. At the level of the study: Two HPV16-positive patients' cells yielded candidate HPV-specific clones and common motifs.

Only in-frame clones appear in the TCRdb table, and some are missing; sequencing was by immunoSEQ multiplex PCR. Here the sample spans about 2,900 clones, 88% being singletons. The sequencing here drew on tumor tissue, taken from a patient who underwent chemoradiotherapy. This clonotype was obtained from a human donor with HPV-associated anogenital cancer.

The CDR3 DNA is TGTGCCAGCAGTGAACAGTCAACCGGGGAGCTGTTTTTT. Translating it yields CASSEQSTGELFF. This sequence joins TRBV6-4 and TRBJ2-2; D is undetermined. Trimming removed 3 bases at V and 5 bases at J, with 7 bases between. This CDR3 is built from 13 residues. Germline V gives CDR1 MRHNA, CDR2 SNTAGT.